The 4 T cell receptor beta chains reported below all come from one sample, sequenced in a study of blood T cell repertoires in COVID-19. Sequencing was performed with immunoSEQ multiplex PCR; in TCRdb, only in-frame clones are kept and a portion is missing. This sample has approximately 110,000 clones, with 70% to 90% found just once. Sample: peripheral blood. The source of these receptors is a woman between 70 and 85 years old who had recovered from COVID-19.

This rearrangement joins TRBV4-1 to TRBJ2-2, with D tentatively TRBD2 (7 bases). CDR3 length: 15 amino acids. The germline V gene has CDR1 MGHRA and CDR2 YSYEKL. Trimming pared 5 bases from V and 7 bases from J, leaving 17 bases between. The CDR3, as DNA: TGCGCCAGCAGCTCTTACGCGGGGGCGGACGGGGAGCTGTTTTTT. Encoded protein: CASSSYAGADGELFF.

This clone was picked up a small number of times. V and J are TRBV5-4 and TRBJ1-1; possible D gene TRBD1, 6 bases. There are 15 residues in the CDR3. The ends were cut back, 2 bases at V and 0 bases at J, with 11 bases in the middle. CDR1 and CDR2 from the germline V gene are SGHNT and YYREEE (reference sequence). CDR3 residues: CASSFRGGMNTEAFF. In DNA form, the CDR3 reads TGTGCCAGCAGCTTCAGGGGTGGAATGAACACTGAAGCTTTCTTT.

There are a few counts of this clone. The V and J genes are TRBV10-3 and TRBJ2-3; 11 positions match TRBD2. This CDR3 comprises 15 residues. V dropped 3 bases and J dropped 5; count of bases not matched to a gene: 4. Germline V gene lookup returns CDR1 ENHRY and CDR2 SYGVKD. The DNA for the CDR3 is TGTGCCATCAGTGATACGACTAGCGGGAAAGATACGCAGTATTTT. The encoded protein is CAISDTTSGKDTQYF.

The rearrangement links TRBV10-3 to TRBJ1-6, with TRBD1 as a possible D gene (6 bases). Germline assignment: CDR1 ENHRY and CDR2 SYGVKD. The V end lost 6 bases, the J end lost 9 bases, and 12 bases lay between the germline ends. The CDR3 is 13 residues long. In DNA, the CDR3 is TGTGCCATCAGCCGAGAACAGGGTTCACCCCTCCACTTT. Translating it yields CAISREQGSPLHF.